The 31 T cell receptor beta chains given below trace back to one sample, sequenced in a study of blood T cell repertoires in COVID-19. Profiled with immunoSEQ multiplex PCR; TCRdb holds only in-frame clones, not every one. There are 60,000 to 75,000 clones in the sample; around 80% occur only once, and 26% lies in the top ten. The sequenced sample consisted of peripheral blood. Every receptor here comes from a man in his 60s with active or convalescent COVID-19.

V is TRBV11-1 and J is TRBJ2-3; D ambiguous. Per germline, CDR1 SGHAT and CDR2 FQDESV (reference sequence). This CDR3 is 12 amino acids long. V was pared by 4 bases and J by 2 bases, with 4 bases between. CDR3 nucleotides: TGTGCCAGCAGCTCACACACAGATACGCAGTATTTT. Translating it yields CASSSHTDTQYF. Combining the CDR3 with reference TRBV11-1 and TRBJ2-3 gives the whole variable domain EAEVAQSPRYKITEKSQAVAFWCDPISGHATLYWYRQILGQGPELLVQFQDESVVDDSQLPKDRFSAERLKGVDSTLKIQPAELGDSAMYLCASSSHTDTQYFGPGTRLTVL.

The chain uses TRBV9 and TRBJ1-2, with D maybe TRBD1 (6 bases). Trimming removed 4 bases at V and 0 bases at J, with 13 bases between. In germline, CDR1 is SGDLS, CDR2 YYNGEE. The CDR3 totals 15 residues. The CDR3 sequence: CASSNRDTANYGYTF. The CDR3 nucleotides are TGTGCCAGCAGCAACCGGGACACAGCTAACTATGGCTACACCTTC.

Here the CDR3 DNA reads TGTGCCAGCAGTGATTTTCACAGGGCCAACGTCCTGACTTTC. It encodes CASSDFHRANVLTF. The chain carries TRBV6-1 and TRBJ2-6; D ambiguous. This CDR3 contains 14 residues. Germline CDR1 and CDR2: MNHNS and SASEGT. The V end lost 3 bases, the J end lost 5 bases, and 8 bases lay between the germline ends.

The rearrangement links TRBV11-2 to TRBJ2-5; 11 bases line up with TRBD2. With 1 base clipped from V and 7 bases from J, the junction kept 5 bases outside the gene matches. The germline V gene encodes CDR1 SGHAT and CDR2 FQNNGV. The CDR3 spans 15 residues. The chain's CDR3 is CASSLGPGLAVTQYF. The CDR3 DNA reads TGTGCCAGCAGCTTAGGCCCGGGACTAGCGGTGACCCAGTACTTC.

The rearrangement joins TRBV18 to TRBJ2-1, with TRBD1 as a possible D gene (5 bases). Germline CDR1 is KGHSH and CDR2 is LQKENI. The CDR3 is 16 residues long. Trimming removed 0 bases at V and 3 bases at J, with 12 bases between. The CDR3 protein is CASSPPVQENYNEQFF. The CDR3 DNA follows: TGTGCCAGCTCACCACCGGTACAGGAGAACTACAATGAGCAGTTCTTC.

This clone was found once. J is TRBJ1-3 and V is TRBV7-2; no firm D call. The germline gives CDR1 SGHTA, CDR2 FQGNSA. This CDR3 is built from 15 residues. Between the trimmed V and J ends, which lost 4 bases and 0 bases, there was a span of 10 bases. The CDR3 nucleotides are TGTGCCAGCAGCTCCTTGGGCATCTCTGGAAACACCATATATTTT. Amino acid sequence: CASSSLGISGNTIYF. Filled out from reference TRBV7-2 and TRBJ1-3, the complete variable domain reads GAGVSQSPSNKVTEKGKDVELRCDPISGHTALYWYRQSLGQGLEFLIYFQGNSAPDKSGLPSDRFSAERTGGSVSTLTIQRTQQEDSAVYLCASSSLGISGNTIYFGEGSWLTVV.

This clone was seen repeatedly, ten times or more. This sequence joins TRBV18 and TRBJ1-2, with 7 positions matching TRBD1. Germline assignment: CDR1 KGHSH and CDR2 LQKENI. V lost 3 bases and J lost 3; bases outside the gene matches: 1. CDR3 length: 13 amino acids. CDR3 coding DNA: TGTGCCAGCTCACCTGGGACAGACTATGGCTACACCTTC. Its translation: CASSPGTDYGYTF.

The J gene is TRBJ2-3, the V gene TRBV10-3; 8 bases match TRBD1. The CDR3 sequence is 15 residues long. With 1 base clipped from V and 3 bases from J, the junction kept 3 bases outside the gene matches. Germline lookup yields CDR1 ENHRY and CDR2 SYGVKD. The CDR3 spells CAISEFTGGTDTQYF. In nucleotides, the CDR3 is TGTGCCATCAGTGAGTTCACAGGGGGGACAGATACGCAGTATTTT.

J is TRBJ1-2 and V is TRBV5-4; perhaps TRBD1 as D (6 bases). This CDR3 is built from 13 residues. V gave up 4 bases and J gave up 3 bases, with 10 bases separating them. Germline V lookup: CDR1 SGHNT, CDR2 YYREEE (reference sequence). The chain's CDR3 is CASSQQGYYGYTF. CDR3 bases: TGTGCCAGCAGCCAACAGGGATACTATGGCTACACCTTC. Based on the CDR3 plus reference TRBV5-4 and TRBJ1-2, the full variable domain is ETGVTQSPTHLIKTRGQQVTLRCSSQSGHNTVSWYQQALGQGPQFIFQYYREEENGRGNFPPRFSGLQFPNYSSELNVNALELDDSALYLCASSQQGYYGYTFGSGTRLTVV.

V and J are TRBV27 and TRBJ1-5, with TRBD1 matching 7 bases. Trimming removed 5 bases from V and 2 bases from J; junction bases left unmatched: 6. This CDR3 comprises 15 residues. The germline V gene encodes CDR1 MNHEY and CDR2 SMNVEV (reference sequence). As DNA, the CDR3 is TGTGCCAGCAGTCCCAGGGGGTTTGGCAATCAGCCCCAGCATTTT. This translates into CASSPRGFGNQPQHF.

The CDR3 loop reads CSIGQGGVRGTEAFF. The CDR3 bases are TGCAGCATCGGACAGGGCGGGGTTCGTGGGACTGAAGCTTTCTTT. The V call is TRBV29-1, the J call TRBJ1-1; TRBD1 aligns across 8 bases. The germline V gene has CDR1 SQVTM and CDR2 ANQGSEA. The V and J ends lost 8 bases and 5 bases, in that order; junction bases with no gene match: 16. The CDR3 length is 15 residues.

CDR3: CASRKGGQSSNYGYTF. CDR3 in DNA: TGCGCCAGCAGGAAGGGGGGACAGTCCTCTAACTATGGCTACACCTTC. V is TRBV10-1 and J is TRBJ1-2; TRBD1 matches at 7 bases. J gave up 0 bases and V 6 bases, and 10 bases lay outside the gene matches. The CDR3 has 16 amino acids. Germline V gene data show CDR1 as WNHNN and CDR2 as SYGVQD (reference sequence).

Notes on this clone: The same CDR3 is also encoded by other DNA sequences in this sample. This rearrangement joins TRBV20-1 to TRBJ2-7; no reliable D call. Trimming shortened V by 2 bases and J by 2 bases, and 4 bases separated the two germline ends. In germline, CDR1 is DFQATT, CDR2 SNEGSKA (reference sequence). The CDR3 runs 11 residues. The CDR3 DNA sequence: TGCAGTGCTAGAACTACCTACGAGCAGTACTTC. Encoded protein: CSARTTYEQYF.

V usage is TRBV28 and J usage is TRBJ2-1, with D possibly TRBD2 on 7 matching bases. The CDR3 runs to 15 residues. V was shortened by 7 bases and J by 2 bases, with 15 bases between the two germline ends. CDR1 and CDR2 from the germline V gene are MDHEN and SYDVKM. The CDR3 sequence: CASTLSRGPYNEQFF. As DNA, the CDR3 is TGTGCCAGCACCCTATCGCGGGGGCCCTACAATGAGCAGTTCTTC.

CDR3 in amino acids: CASSPLIGTVNYEQYF. The CDR3 DNA reads TGTGCCAGCTCACCACTCATCGGGACAGTCAACTACGAGCAGTACTTC. J is TRBJ2-7 and V is TRBV18; 7 bases fit TRBD1. The ends lost 1 base at V and 3 bases at J; junction bases unmatched: 9. Germline V CDR1 and CDR2: KGHSH, LQKENI. This CDR3 comprises 16 residues.

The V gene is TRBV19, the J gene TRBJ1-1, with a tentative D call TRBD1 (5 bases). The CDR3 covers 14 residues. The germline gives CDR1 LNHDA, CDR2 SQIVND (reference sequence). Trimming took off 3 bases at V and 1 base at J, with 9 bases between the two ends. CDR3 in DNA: TGTGCCAGTAGTATCGGACAAAGGAACACTGAAGCTTTCTTT. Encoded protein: CASSIGQRNTEAFF.

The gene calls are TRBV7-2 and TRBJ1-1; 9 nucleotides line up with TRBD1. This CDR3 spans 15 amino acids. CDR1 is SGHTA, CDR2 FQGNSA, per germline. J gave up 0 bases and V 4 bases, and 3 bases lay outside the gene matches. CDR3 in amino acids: CASSSQGAMNTEAFF. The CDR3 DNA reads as TGTGCCAGCAGCTCACAGGGGGCCATGAACACTGAAGCTTTCTTT.

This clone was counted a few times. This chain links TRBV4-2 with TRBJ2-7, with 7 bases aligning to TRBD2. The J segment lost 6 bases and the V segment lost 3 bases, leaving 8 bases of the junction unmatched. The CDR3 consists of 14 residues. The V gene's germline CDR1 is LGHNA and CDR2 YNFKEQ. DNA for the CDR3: TGTGCCAGCAGCCACCCCCGGGGGGAAGGCGAGCAGTACTTC. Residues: CASSHPRGEGEQYF.

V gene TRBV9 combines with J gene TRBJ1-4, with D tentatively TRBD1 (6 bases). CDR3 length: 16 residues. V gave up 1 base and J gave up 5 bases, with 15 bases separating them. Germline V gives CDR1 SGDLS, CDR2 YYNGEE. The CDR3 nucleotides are TGTGCCAGCAGCGTAAGTTTTGGGACATCAAATGAAAAACTGTTTTTT. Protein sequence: CASSVSFGTSNEKLFF.

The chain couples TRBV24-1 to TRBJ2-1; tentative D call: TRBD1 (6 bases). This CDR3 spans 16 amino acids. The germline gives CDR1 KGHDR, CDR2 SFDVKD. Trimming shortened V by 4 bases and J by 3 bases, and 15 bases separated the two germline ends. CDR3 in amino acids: CATSDLQGYDYNEQFF. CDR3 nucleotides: TGTGCCACCAGTGACCTACAGGGTTATGACTACAATGAGCAGTTCTTC.

CDR3 nucleotides: TGTGCCAGCAGTGCGGACAGGATCAAAAACACCATATATTTT. It codes for CASSADRIKNTIYF. This chain joins TRBV2 and TRBJ1-3; TRBD1 matches at 7 bases. Germline CDR1 is SNHLY and CDR2 is FYNNEI. V lost 4 bases and J lost 6; bases outside the gene matches: 6. The CDR3 runs to 14 residues.

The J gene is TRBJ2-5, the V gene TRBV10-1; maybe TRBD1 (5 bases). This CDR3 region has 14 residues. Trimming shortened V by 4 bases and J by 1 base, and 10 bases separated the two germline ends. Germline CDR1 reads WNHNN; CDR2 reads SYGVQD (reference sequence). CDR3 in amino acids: CASSVGVSQETQYF. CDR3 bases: TGCGCCAGCAGTGTAGGGGTCTCCCAAGAGACCCAGTACTTC.

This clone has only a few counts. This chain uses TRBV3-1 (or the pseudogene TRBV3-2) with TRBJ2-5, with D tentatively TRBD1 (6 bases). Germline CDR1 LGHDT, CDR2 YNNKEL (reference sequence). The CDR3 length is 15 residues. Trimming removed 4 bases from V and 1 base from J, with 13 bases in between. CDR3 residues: CASSRSTGIQETQYF. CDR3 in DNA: TGTGCCAGCAGCCGATCGACAGGCATCCAAGAGACCCAGTACTTC.

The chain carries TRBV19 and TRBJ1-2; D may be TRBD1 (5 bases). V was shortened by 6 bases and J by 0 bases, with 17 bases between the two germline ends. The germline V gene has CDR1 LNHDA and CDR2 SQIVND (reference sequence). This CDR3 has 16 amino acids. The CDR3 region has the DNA TGTGCCAGTAGGCTCTCAGGGTCATCGTCTAACTATGGCTACACCTTC. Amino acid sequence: CASRLSGSSSNYGYTF. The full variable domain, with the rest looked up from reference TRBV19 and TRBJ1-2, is DGGITQSPKYLFRKEGQNVTLSCEQNLNHDAMYWYRQDPGQGLRLIYYSQIVNDFQKGDIAEGYSVSREKKESFPLTVTSAQKNPTAFYLCASRLSGSSSNYGYTFGSGTRLTVV.

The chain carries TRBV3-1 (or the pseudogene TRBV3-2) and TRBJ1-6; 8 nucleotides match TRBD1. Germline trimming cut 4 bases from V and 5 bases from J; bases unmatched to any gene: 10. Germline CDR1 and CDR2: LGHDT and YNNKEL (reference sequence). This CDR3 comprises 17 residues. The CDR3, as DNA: TGTGCCAGCAGCCCCGGACAGGGAGCGCTTCATAATTCACCCCTCCACTTT. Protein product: CASSPGQGALHNSPLHF.

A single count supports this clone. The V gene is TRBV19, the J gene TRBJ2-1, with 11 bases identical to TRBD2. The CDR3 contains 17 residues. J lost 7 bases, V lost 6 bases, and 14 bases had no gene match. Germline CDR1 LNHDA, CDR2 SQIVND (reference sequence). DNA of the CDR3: TGTGCCAGTAGGGCCAGGGTAGCGGGGGGGCCGTCTAATGAGCAGTTCTTC. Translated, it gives CASRARVAGGPSNEQFF.

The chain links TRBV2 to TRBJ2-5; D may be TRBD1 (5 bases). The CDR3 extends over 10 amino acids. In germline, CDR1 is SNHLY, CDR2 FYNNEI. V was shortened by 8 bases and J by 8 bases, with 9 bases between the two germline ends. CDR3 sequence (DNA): TGTGCCAGCGGGGCACTTACCCAGTACTTC. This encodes CASGALTQYF.

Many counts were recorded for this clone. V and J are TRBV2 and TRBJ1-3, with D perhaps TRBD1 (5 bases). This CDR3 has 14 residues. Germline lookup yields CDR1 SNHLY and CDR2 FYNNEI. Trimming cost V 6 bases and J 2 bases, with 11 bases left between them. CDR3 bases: TGTGCCAGCAGACCCCAGGGTCCTGGAAACACCATATATTTT. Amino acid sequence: CASRPQGPGNTIYF. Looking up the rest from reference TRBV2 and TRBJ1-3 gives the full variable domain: EPEVTQTPSHQVTQMGQEVILRCVPISNHLYFYWYRQILGQKVEFLVSFYNNEISEKSEIFDDQFSVERPDGSNFTLKIRSTKLEDSAMYFCASRPQGPGNTIYFGEGSWLTVV.

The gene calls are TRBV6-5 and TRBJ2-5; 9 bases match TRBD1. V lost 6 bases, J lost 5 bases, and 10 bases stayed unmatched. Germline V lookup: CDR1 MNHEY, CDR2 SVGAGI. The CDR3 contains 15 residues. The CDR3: CASSQPGQGFETQYF. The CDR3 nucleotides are TGTGCCAGCAGCCAGCCGGGACAGGGCTTTGAGACCCAGTACTTC.

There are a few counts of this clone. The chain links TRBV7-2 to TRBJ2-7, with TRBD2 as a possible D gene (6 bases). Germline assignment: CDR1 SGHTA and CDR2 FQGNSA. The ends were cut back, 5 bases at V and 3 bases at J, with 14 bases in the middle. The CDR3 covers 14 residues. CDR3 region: CASSRRGSGYEQYF. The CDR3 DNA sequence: TGTGCCAGCAGCCGCCGGGGTAGCGGCTACGAGCAGTACTTC.

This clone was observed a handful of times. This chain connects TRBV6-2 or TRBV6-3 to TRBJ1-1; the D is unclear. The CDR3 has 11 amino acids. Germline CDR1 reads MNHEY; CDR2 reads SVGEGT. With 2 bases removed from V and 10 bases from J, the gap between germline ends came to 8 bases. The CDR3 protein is CASSYGAGAFF. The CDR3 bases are TGTGCCAGCAGTTACGGCGCGGGAGCTTTCTTT.